This T cell receptor (beta chain) emerged from a study of T-cell reconstitution after alpha-beta-depleted transplantation in children. Study-wide findings and caveats: Several hundred graft clones that had expanded were reportedly the source of alpha-beta T cells about two months after transplant. The authors attributed T-cell counts and diversity one year after transplant mostly to newly produced T cells.

CDR3 length: 15 amino acids. CDR1 is MGHRA, CDR2 YSYEKL, per germline. V gave up 6 bases and J gave up 0 bases; unmatched junction bases: 7. Concerning this clonotype: Its antigen is currently unknown.

Unique molecular identifiers were incorporated into the prepared TCRbeta library. TCRdb reprocessed the PCR reads via MiXCR and lists one record per CDR3 protein. The data hold about 980,000 distinct CDR3 sequences, with about 29% observed a single time. V gene TRBV4-1 combines with J gene TRBJ1-1, with 7 bases matching TRBD1. The clonotype comes from a boy less than two years old who had a stem cell transplant for SCID, so the T cells may come from the graft donor. The sample in question was PBMCs, mostly from graft donor cells, obtained 360 days after TCRalphabeta/CD19-depleted stem cell transplant. This CDR3 reads CASRQEGQLNTEAFF. The CDR3 DNA sequence: TGCGCCAGCAGGCAGGAGGGACAGCTGAACACTGAAGCTTTCTTT.